Only one count was recorded for the clone carrying this T cell receptor (beta chain). Its matching antigen is unknown. The J segment lost 3 bases and the V segment lost 6 bases, leaving 17 bases of the junction unmatched. CDR3 length: 19 amino acids. CDR1 MRHNA and CDR2 SNTAGT come from the germline V gene. The data stem from a study of cytomegalovirus exposure and HLA in healthy donors. Whole-study findings and limits: Listed as cytomegalovirus-associated were over 150 TCR beta chains. Follow-up analysis later connected one missense variant in DCLRE1C with trimming of TCR beta V- and J-genes. The authors later found TCR association rates varying by HLA locus, with DRB1 most and HLA-C fewest.

This PCR relied on a set of 60 Vbeta primers and 13 Jbeta primers. Profiling relied on immunoSEQ multiplex PCR, and the TCRdb table lists in-frame clones only, not all of them. In the table there are roughly 100,000 clones, 55% to 65% of which are singletons. The chain recombines TRBV6-4 with TRBJ1-3; 10 nucleotides match TRBD1. Sequencing input: PBMCs. This sequence was found in a man aged 25 to 45 in good health and CMV-seropositive. CDR3 bases: TGTGCCAGCAGCCCCTTCGGGACAGGGGATTCCCTTGATGGAAACACCATATATTTT. This sequence encodes CASSPFGTGDSLDGNTIYF.